This T cell receptor beta chain appears in the sequencing data of a study of Graves' ophthalmopathy and Graves' hyperthyroidism. The TCR beta CDR3 regions underwent amplification from RNA transcripts. The first-round RT-PCR employed HTBI primers together with the Qiagen OneStep RT-PCR kit. A multiplex PCR was then performed as the second round. One entry per CDR3 protein, called by TCRdb with MiXCR from the multiplex PCR reads. The sample records about 390,000 distinct CDR3 sequences, approximately 15% being singletons. This clonotype showed up just once. Researchers classed hyperthyroidism as stable given no ophthalmopathy within 18 months of follow-up. Other autoimmune disease, uncontrolled infection, pregnancy and lactation led to exclusion. The CDR3 loop spans 15 amino acids. Germline V gives CDR1 MNHEY, CDR2 SMNVEV (reference sequence). V dropped 0 bases and J dropped 2 bases, with 11 bases sitting between them.

V gene TRBV27 combines with J gene TRBJ2-7, with D unresolved. This sequence was found in a woman aged 18-29 years with stable Graves' hyperthyroidism. The sequenced sample consisted of peripheral blood. In DNA form, the CDR3 reads TGTGCCAGCAGTTTATCCCCGGGTATTGCCTACGAGCAGTACTTC. As protein: CASSLSPGIAYEQYF.